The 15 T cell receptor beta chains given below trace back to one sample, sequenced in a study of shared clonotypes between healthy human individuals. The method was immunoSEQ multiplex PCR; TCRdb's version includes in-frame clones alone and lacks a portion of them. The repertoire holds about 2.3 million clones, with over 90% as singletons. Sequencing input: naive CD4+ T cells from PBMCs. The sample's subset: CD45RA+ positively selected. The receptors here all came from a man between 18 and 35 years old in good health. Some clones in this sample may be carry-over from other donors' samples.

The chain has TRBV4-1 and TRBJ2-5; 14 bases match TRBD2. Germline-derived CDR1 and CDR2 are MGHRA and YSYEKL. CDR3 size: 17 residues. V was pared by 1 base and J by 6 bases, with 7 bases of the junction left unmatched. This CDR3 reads CASSQAGTSGSTKTQYF. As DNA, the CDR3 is TGCGCCAGCAGCCAAGCTGGGACTAGCGGGAGTACGAAGACCCAGTACTTC.

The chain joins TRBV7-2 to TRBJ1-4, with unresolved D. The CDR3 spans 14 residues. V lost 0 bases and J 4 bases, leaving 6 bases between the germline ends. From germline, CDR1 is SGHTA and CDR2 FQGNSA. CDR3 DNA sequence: TGTGCCAGCAGCTTAGCAGGGAATAATGAAAAACTGTTTTTT. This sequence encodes CASSLAGNNEKLFF. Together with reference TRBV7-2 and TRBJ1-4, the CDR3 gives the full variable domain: GAGVSQSPSNKVTEKGKDVELRCDPISGHTALYWYRQSLGQGLEFLIYFQGNSAPDKSGLPSDRFSAERTGGSVSTLTIQRTQQEDSAVYLCASSLAGNNEKLFFGSGTQLSVL.

CDR3 bases: TGCGCCAGCAGCTTATCTGGGGGCGGGATACGCGAGCAGTACTTC. Protein product: CASSLSGGGIREQYF. The chain links TRBV5-1 to TRBJ2-7; D is tentatively TRBD1 or TRBD2 (6 bases each). This CDR3 has 15 residues. Trimming pared 2 bases from V and 6 bases from J, leaving 18 bases between. Germline V gives CDR1 SGHRS, CDR2 YFSETQ. Looking up the rest from reference TRBV5-1 and TRBJ2-7 gives the full variable domain: KAGVTQTPRYLIKTRGQQVTLSCSPISGHRSVSWYQQTPGQGLQFLFEYFSETQRNKGNFPGRFSGRQFSNSRSEMNVSTLELGDSALYLCASSLSGGGIREQYFGPGTRLTVT.

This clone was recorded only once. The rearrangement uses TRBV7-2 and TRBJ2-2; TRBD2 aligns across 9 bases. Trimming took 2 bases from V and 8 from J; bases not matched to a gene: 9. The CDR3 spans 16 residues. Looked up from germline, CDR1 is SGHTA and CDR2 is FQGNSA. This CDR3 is CASSLRIGTSPGELFF. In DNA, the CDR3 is TGTGCCAGCAGCTTAAGGATTGGGACTAGCCCGGGGGAGCTGTTTTTT.

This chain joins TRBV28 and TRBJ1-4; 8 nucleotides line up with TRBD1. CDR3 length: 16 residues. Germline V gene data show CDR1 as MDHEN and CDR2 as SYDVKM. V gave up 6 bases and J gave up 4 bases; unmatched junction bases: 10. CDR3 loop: CASSRLGTGLNEKLFF. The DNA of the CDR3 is TGTGCCAGCAGCCGTCTTGGGACAGGCCTTAATGAAAAACTGTTTTTT. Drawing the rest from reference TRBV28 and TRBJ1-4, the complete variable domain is DVKVTQSSRYLVKRTGEKVFLECVQDMDHENMFWYRQDPGLGLRLIYFSYDVKMKEKGDIPEGYSVSREKKERFSLILESASTNQTSMYLCASSRLGTGLNEKLFFGSGTQLSVL.

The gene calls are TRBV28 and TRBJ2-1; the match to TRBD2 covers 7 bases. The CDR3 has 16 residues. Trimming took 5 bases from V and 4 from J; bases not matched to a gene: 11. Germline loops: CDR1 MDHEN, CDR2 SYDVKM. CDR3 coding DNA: TGTGCCAGCAGTCCTGGGGTAGCGGGCCTGTACAATGAGCAGTTCTTC. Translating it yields CASSPGVAGLYNEQFF.

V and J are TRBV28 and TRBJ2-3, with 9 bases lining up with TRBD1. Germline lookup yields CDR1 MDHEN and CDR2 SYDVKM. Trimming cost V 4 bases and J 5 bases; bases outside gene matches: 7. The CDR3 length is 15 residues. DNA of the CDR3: TGTGCCAGCAGTTCGGCCTACAGGGGGCAAGATACGCAGTATTTT. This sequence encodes CASSSAYRGQDTQYF.

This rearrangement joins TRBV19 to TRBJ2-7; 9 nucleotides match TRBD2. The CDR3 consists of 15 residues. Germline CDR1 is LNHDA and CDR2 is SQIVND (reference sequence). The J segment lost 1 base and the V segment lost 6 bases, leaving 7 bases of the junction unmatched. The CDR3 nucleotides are TGTGCCAGTAGGCGGGGGCTAGCGGGGTCCTACGAGCAGTACTTC. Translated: CASRRGLAGSYEQYF.

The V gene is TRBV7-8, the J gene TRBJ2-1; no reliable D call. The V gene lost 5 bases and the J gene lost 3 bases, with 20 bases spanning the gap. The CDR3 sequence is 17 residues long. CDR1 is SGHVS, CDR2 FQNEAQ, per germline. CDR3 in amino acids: CASSQTTPGRHYNEQFF. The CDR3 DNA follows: TGTGCCAGCAGCCAGACAACTCCGGGCCGACACTACAATGAGCAGTTCTTC.

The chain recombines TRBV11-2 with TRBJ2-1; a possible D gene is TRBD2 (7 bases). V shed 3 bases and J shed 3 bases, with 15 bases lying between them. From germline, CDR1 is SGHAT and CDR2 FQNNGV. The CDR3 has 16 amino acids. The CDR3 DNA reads TGTGCCAGCAGCTTTCGGGGGCGGGAGTTCTACAATGAGCAGTTCTTC. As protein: CASSFRGREFYNEQFF.

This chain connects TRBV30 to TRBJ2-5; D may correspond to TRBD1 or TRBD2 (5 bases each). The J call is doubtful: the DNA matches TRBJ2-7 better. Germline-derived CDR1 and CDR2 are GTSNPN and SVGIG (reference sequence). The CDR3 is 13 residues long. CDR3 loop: CAWGPGPPYEQYF. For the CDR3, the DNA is TGTGCCTGGGGCCCGGGACCGCCCTACGAGCAGTACTTC.

The CDR3 spells CSVATSGRGDEQFF. The CDR3 coding sequence is TGCAGCGTTGCCACTAGCGGGAGGGGGGATGAGCAGTTCTTC. The V gene is TRBV29-1, the J gene TRBJ2-1; 13 nucleotides align to TRBD2. Germline V gene data show CDR1 as SQVTM and CDR2 as ANQGSEA. The CDR3 is made up of 14 amino acids. J lost 8 bases, V lost 4 bases, and 5 bases had no gene match.

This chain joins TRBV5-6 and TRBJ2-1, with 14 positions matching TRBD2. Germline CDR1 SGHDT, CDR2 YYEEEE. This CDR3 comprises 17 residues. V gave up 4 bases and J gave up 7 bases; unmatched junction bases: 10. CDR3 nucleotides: TGTGCCAGCAGCCGACCTATGACTAGCGGGAGGGTAAATGAGCAGTTCTTC. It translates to CASSRPMTSGRVNEQFF. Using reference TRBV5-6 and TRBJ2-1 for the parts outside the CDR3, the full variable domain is DAGVTQSPTHLIKTRGQQVTLRCSPKSGHDTVSWYQQALGQGPQFIFQYYEEEERQRGNFPDRFSGHQFPNYSSELNVNALLLGDSALYLCASSRPMTSGRVNEQFFGPGTRLTVL.

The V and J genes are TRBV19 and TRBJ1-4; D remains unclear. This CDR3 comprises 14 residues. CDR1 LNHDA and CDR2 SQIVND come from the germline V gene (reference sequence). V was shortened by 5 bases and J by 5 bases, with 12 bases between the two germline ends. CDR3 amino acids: CASSWVRRNEKLFF. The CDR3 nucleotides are TGTGCCAGTAGTTGGGTACGGCGAAATGAAAAACTGTTTTTT. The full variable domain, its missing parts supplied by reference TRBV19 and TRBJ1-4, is DGGITQSPKYLFRKEGQNVTLSCEQNLNHDAMYWYRQDPGQGLRLIYYSQIVNDFQKGDIAEGYSVSREKKESFPLTVTSAQKNPTAFYLCASSWVRRNEKLFFGSGTQLSVL.

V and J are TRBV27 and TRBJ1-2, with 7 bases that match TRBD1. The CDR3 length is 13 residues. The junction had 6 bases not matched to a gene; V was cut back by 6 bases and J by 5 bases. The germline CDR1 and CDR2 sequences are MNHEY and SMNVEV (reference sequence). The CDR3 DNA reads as TGTGCCAGCAGCGGCAGGGGGAATTATGGCTACACCTTC. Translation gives CASSGRGNYGYTF.